Presented here are 16 T cell receptor beta chains from one specimen sequenced in a study of blood T cell repertoires in COVID-19. Data came from immunoSEQ multiplex PCR; TCRdb stores just in-frame clones and leaves some out. The sample records 130,000 or so clones, approximately 84% being singletons. The sample consisted of PBMCs or T cells enriched from blood (not recorded which). These TCRs come from a woman between 50 and 59 years old with acute COVID-19.

This chain connects TRBV11-3 to TRBJ2-7; 9 bases are shared with TRBD1. The ends lost 2 bases at V and 3 bases at J; junction bases unmatched: 5. This CDR3 has 15 residues. CDR1 is SGHNT, CDR2 YENEEA, per germline. CDR3 residues: CASSLLGDRVYEQYF. The CDR3 DNA reads TGTGCCAGCAGCTTACTCGGGGACAGGGTCTACGAGCAGTACTTC.

The chain carries TRBV7-9 and TRBJ2-1; 11 bases map to TRBD2. The V gene's germline CDR1 is SEHNR and CDR2 FQNEAQ (reference sequence). The junction had 5 bases not matched to a gene; V was cut back by 5 bases and J by 5 bases. The CDR3 sequence is 15 residues long. In DNA form, the CDR3 reads TGTGCCAGCAGCACTCCTAGCGGGAGGCACAATGAGCAGTTCTTC. Translating it yields CASSTPSGRHNEQFF.

The V and J genes are TRBV7-2 and TRBJ2-7; TRBD2 might be the D (5 bases). This CDR3 has 15 residues. Trimming cost V 5 bases and J 2 bases, with 16 bases left between them. Germline V gene data show CDR1 as SGHTA and CDR2 as FQGNSA. In DNA, the CDR3 is TGTGCCAGCAGCCGGATGCGGGTGTCTACCTACGAGCAGTACTTC. Translation: CASSRMRVSTYEQYF. Supplemented by reference TRBV7-2 and TRBJ2-7, the full variable domain reads GAGVSQSPSNKVTEKGKDVELRCDPISGHTALYWYRQSLGQGLEFLIYFQGNSAPDKSGLPSDRFSAERTGGSVSTLTIQRTQQEDSAVYLCASSRMRVSTYEQYFGPGTRLTVT.

V and J are TRBV11-1 and TRBJ2-7; TRBD1 might be the D (5 bases). Trimming removed 6 bases from V and 3 bases from J, with 18 bases in between. Looked up from germline, CDR1 is SGHAT and CDR2 is FQDESV (reference sequence). This CDR3 comprises 15 residues. As DNA, the CDR3 is TGTGCCAGCAGGGGCCCCGAGCCCAGGGACTACGAGCAGTACTTC. This gives the protein CASRGPEPRDYEQYF.

The chain's CDR3 is CASSGTGTAEAFF. In DNA form, the CDR3 reads TGCGCCAGCAGTGGGACAGGCACCGCTGAAGCTTTCTTT. The chain couples TRBV10-1 to TRBJ1-1; 7 bases map to TRBD1. V dropped 4 bases and J dropped 6; count of bases not matched to a gene: 5. This CDR3 spans 13 amino acids. The germline CDR1 and CDR2 sequences are WNHNN and SYGVQD (reference sequence).

V gene TRBV30 combines with J gene TRBJ2-1; 11 nucleotides align to TRBD2. The germline V gene encodes CDR1 GTSNPN and CDR2 SVGIG (reference sequence). The CDR3 has 21 amino acids. The J segment lost 3 bases and the V segment lost 0 bases, leaving 19 bases of the junction unmatched. The CDR3 DNA is TGTGCCTGGAGTGTAATGTCTAGCGGGAGGTTCGGGTACCTGCACTACAATGAGCAGTTCTTC. Its translation: CAWSVMSSGRFGYLHYNEQFF.

This clone is a singleton in its sample. V usage is TRBV5-4 and J usage is TRBJ1-2; 7 nucleotides line up with TRBD1. V lost 3 bases to trimming and J lost 2 bases; unmatched junction nucleotides: 4. The CDR3 is made up of 14 amino acids. CDR1 SGHNT and CDR2 YYREEE come from the germline V gene (reference sequence). The DNA for the CDR3 is TGTGCCAGCAGCTCGGGACAGCGAAACTATGGCTACACCTTC. It yields the protein CASSSGQRNYGYTF.

This chain uses TRBV6-1 with TRBJ1-2; D is undetermined. The CDR3 is made up of 13 amino acids. V shed 2 bases and J shed 4 bases, with 8 bases lying between them. In germline, CDR1 is MNHNS, CDR2 SASEGT. The CDR3 nucleotides are TGTGCCAGCAGTGAAACAGCTTCCTATGGCTACACCTTC. Amino acid sequence: CASSETASYGYTF.

J is TRBJ1-1 and V is TRBV29-1; D is possibly TRBD1 (5 bases). CDR3 length: 13 residues. The V gene's germline CDR1 is SQVTM and CDR2 ANQGSEA. With 0 bases removed from V and 1 base from J, the gap between germline ends came to 6 bases. The chain's CDR3 is CSVEDTGNTEAFF. CDR3 nucleotide sequence: TGCAGCGTTGAAGATACAGGGAACACTGAAGCTTTCTTT.

The rearrangement links TRBV19 to TRBJ1-1; TRBD1 agrees at 7 bases. In germline, CDR1 is LNHDA, CDR2 SQIVND (reference sequence). The J segment lost 1 base and the V segment lost 5 bases, leaving 4 bases of the junction unmatched. The CDR3 consists of 14 residues. This CDR3 is CASSVGTANTEAFF. CDR3 DNA: TGTGCCAGTAGTGTTGGGACAGCGAACACTGAAGCTTTCTTT. Full variable domain (remainder filled in from reference TRBV19 and TRBJ1-1): DGGITQSPKYLFRKEGQNVTLSCEQNLNHDAMYWYRQDPGQGLRLIYYSQIVNDFQKGDIAEGYSVSREKKESFPLTVTSAQKNPTAFYLCASSVGTANTEAFFGQGTRLTVV.

The V gene is TRBV3-1 (or the pseudogene TRBV3-2), the J gene TRBJ2-5; the D is unclear. Germline CDR1 and CDR2: LGHDT and YNNKEL (reference sequence). The CDR3 extends over 13 amino acids. Trimming pared 1 base from V and 4 bases from J, leaving 7 bases between. As DNA, the CDR3 is TGTGCCAGCAGCCAAGGATACATAGAGACCCAGTACTTC. This encodes CASSQGYIETQYF.

The V and J genes are TRBV6-6 and TRBJ2-5, with 9 bases aligning to TRBD2. This CDR3 has 14 amino acids. CDR1 and CDR2 from the germline V gene are MNHNY and SVGAGI (reference sequence). With 6 bases clipped from V and 2 bases from J, the junction kept 4 bases outside the gene matches. CDR3 DNA: TGTGCCAGCAGAAGACTAGCGGCTCAAGAGACCCAGTACTTC. Residues: CASRRLAAQETQYF.

The V and J genes are TRBV24-1 and TRBJ2-2; 8 positions agree with TRBD2. Trimming removed 1 base from V and 3 bases from J; junction bases left unmatched: 0. The CDR3 consists of 15 residues. The germline CDR1 and CDR2 sequences are KGHDR and SFDVKD. CDR3 coding DNA: TGTGCCACCAGTGATTTAGCGGGAGACACCGGGGAGCTGTTTTTT. This translates into CATSDLAGDTGELFF.

The chain carries TRBV7-8 and TRBJ2-1; TRBD2 is a possible D gene (5 bases). The CDR3 totals 14 residues. Trimming removed 5 bases from V and 8 bases from J, with 16 bases in between. The germline V gene has CDR1 SGHVS and CDR2 FQNEAQ. The CDR3 loop is CASSVRETPDEQFF. The CDR3 DNA is TGTGCCAGCAGCGTTCGGGAAACACCAGATGAGCAGTTCTTC.

V and J are TRBV28 and TRBJ1-5; D remains ambiguous. This CDR3 contains 17 residues. CDR1 and CDR2 from the germline V gene are MDHEN and SYDVKM. The V and J ends lost 3 bases and 1 base respectively, with 16 bases between them. CDR3 in DNA: TGTGCCAGCAGTTTTCCGGGGAGGAAAGGAAGCAATCAGCCCCAGCATTTT. Its protein product is CASSFPGRKGSNQPQHF.

The chain couples TRBV14 to TRBJ1-2, with TRBD1 identical over 7 bases. CDR3 size: 14 residues. V was pared by 4 bases and J by 0 bases, with 2 bases of the junction left unmatched. CDR1 is SGHDN and CDR2 is FVKESK in the germline V gene. The CDR3 reads CASSRDSANYGYTF. The CDR3 region has the DNA TGTGCCAGCAGCCGGGACAGTGCTAACTATGGCTACACCTTC.